The source of this TCR beta chain is a study of T cells after yellow fever vaccination. For the study at large: SMART-Seq v4 Ultra Low Input prepared the low-cell-number fractions.

TCRdb independently ran MiXCR on the 5' RACE reads; one entry per CDR3 protein. The sample lists approximately 90,000 distinct CDR3 sequences, about an eighth seen once, with roughly 24% in the top ten. Per germline, CDR1 PRHDT and CDR2 FYEKMQ (reference sequence). V lost 5 bases and J lost 2, with 11 bases in between. CDR3 length equals 14 residues. The TCR originated in a man aged 18-30 years who received the YFV17D yellow fever vaccine. The sequencing here drew on CD8+ T cells not binding an NS4B(214-222) dextramer, sorted from PBMCs, taken approximately 22 days after the first yellow fever vaccination. The gene calls are TRBV13 and TRBJ2-3; D tentatively reads TRBD1 or TRBD2 (5 bases each). The CDR3 is CASSPPGTTDTQYF. CDR3 bases: TGTGCCAGCAGCCCGCCGGGGACCACAGATACGCAGTATTTT.